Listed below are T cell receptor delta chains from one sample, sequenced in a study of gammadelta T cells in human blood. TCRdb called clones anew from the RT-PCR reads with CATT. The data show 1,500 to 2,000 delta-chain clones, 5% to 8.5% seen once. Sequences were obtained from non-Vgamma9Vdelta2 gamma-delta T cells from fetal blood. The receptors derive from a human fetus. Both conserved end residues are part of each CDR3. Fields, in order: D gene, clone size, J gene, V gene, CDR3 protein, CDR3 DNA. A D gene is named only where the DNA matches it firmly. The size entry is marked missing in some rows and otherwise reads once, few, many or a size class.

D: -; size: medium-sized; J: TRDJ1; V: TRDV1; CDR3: CALGELRIPGADKLIF; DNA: TGTGCTCTTGGGGAACTCAGGATACCAGGCGCCGATAAACTCATCTTT
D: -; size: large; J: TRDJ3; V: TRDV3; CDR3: CAFGSPSWDTRQMFF; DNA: TGTGCCTTTGGGTCTCCTTCCTGGGACACCCGACAGATGTTTTTC
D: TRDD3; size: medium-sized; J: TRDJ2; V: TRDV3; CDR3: CAFSFWGISSAAQLFF; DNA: TGTGCCTTTAGTTTCTGGGGGATAAGCTCTGCAGCACAACTCTTCTTT
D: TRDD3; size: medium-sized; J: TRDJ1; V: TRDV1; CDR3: CALGERQNPPLLGDTVKLIF; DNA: TGTGCTCTTGGGGAACGGCAGAATCCCCCTCTACTGGGGGATACGGTTAAACTCATCTTT
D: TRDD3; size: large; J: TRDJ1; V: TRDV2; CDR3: CACDTGGYTDKLIF; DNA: TGTGCCTGTGACACCGGGGGATACACCGATAAACTCATCTTT
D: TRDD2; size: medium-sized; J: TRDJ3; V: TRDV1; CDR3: CALGEGLPTRGTRGINSWDTRQMFF; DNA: TGTGCTCTTGGGGAAGGCCTTCCTACTCGCGGTACCCGGGGGATCAACTCCTGGGACACCCGACAGATGTTTTTC
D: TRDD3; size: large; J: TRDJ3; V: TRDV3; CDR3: CAFNWGIRSWDTRQMFF; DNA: TGTGCCTTTAACTGGGGGATACGCTCCTGGGACACCCGACAGATGTTTTTC
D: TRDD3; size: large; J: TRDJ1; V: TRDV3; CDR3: CAFTGGYTDKLIF; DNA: TGTGCCTTTACTGGGGGATACACCGATAAACTCATCTTT
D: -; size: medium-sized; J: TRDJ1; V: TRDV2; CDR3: CACDTNGYSDKLIF; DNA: TGTGCCTGTGACACAAACGGATACAGCGATAAACTCATCTTT
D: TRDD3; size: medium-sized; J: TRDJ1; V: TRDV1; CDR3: CALGEGGYDEDKLIF; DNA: TGTGCTCTTGGGGAAGGGGGATACGATGAGGATAAACTCATCTTT
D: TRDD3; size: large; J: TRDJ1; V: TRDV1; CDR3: CALGAFPLPYWGIGDPDKLIF; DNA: TGTGCTCTTGGGGCTTTTCCTCTACCATACTGGGGGATCGGGGACCCCGATAAACTCATCTTT
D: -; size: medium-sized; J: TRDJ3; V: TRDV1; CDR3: CALGDTVLGSSWDTRQMFF; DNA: TGTGCTCTTGGGGATACGGTACTGGGAAGCTCCTGGGACACCCGACAGATGTTTTTC
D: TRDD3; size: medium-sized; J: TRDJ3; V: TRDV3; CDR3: CAFNWGSSWDTRQMFF; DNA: TGTGCCTTTAACTGGGGGAGCTCCTGGGACACCCGACAGATGTTTTTC
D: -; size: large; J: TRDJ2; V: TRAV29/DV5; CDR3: CAASDRGLKTAQLFF; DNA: TGTGCAGCAAGCGATCGAGGGCTTAAGACAGCACAACTCTTCTTT
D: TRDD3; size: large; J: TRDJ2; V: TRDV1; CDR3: CALGELGDTLTAQLFF; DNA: TGTGCTCTTGGGGAACTGGGGGATACTTTGACAGCACAACTCTTCTTT
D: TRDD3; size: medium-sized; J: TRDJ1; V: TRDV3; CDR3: CAFDWGINNKLIF; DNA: TGTGCCTTTGACTGGGGGATAAACAATAAACTCATCTTT
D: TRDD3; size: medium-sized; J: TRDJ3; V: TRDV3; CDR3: CAFTGGYFWDTRQMFF; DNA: TGTGCCTTTACTGGGGGATATTTTTGGGACACCCGACAGATGTTTTTC
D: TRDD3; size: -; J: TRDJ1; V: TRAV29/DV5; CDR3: CAASEYWGIRDKLIF; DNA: TGTGCAGCAAGCGAATACTGGGGAATACGCGATAAACTCATCTTT
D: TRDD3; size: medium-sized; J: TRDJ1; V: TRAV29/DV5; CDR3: CAASSGDTGTDKLIF; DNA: TGTGCAGCAAGCTCTGGGGATACGGGCACCGATAAACTCATCTTT
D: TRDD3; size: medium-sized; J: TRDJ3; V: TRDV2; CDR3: CACDTGDTESWDTRQMFF; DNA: TGTGCCTGTGACACCGGGGATACGGAATCCTGGGACACCCGACAGATGTTTTTC